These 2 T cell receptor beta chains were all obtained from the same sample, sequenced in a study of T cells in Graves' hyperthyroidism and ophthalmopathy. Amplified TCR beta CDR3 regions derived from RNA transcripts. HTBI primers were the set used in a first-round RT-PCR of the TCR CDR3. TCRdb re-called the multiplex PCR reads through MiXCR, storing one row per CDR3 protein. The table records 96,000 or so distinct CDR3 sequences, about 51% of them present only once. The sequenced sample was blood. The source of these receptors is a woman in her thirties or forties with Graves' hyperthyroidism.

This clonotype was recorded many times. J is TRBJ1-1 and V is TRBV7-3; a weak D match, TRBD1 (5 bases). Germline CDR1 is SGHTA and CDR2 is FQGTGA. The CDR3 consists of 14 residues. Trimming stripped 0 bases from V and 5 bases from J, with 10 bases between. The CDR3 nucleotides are TGTGCCAGCAGCTTAACGGGGGACCGAACTGAAGCTTTCTTT. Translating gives CASSLTGDRTEAFF.

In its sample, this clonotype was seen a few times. CDR3 sequence reads: CASSPLNTEAFF. CDR3 bases: TGTGCCAGCTCACCACTAAACACTGAAGCTTTCTTT. The chain couples TRBV7-2 to TRBJ1-1; D is unresolved. Deletions cut 8 bases from V and 2 bases from J, with 9 bases between. Germline values: CDR1 SGHTA, CDR2 FQGNSA. The CDR3 loop spans 12 amino acids.